This TCR beta chain appears in the sequencing data of a study of T cell changes during pregnancy in multiple sclerosis. Assay used: immunoSEQ multiplex PCR; TCRdb lists only in-frame clones, some missing. The table records about 55,000 clones, about 87% of them present only once. CDR3 length: 13 residues. The V gene lost 5 bases and the J gene lost 2 bases, with 9 bases spanning the gap. Germline values: CDR1 SNHLY, CDR2 FYNNEI. The J gene is TRBJ2-5, the V gene TRBV2; D is undetermined. The TCR sequence derives from a female donor with multiple sclerosis, enrolled in a pregnancy study. Sequenced material: CD4+ T cells from peripheral blood mononuclear cells, taken in the first trimester of pregnancy. CDR3 sequence (DNA): TGTGCCAGCAGTTCACTACGTCAAGAGACCCAGTACTTC. Translating gives CASSSLRQETQYF.